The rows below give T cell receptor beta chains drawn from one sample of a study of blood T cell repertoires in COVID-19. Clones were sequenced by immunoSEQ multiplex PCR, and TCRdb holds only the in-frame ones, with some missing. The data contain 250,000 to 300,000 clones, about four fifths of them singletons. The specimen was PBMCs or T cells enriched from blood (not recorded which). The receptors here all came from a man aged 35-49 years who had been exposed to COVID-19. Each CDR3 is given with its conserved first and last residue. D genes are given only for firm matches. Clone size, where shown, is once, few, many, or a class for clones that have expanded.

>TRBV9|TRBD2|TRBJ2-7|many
TGTGCCAGCAGCGCCCGACTAGCGAGACACGAGCAGTACTTC
CASSARLARHEQYF
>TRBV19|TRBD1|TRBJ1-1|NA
TGTGCCAGTAGCGACAGGGGGCGGGGGACTGAAGCTTTCTTT
CASSDRGRGTEAFF
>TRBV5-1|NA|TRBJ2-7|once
TGCGCCAGCAGACAGACCTCAGGGATCGAGCAGTACTTC
CASRQTSGIEQYF
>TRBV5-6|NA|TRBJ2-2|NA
TGTGCCAGCAGCTTCCGTACTACCGGGGAGCTGTTTTTT
CASSFRTTGELFF
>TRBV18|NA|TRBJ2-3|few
TGTGCCAGCTCACCGGGGGCCACAGATACGCAGTATTTT
CASSPGATDTQYF
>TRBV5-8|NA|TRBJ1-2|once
TGTGCCAGCAGCCCTAAGGACAGAGAAGCAGGAGGCTACACCTTC
CASSPKDREAGGYTF
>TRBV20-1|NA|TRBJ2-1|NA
TGCAGTGCTAGGGGAGACAATGAGCAGTTCTTC
CSARGDNEQFF
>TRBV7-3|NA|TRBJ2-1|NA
TGTGCCAGCAGCCCCTCGGGTGGCGGAGCATACAATGAGCAGTTCTTC
CASSPSGGGAYNEQFF
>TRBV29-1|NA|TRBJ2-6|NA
TGCAGCCCCCTACAGGGAGACTCTGGGGCCAACGTCCTGACTTTC
CSPLQGDSGANVLTF
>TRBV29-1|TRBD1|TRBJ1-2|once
TGCAGCGTTGAACGCCGGGACAGCCGCAGCGGCTACACCTTC
CSVERRDSRSGYTF
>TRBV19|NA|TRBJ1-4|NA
TGTGCCAGTAGTATGGCATTGGGGAGGGTGTTTTTT
CASSMALGRVFF
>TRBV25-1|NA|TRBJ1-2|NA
TGTGCCAGCAGTGAACAGGGTCGGGGCTACACCTTC
CASSEQGRGYTF
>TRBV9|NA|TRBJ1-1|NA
TGTGCCAGCACCCGACAGGCGTCTATGAACACTGAAGCTTTCTTT
CASTRQASMNTEAFF
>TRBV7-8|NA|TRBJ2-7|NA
TGTGCCAGCAGCTTAATTTCTTCCGAGCAGTACTTC
CASSLISSEQYF
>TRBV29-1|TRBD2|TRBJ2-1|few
TGCAGCACAATGGGACTAGCCAGTGAATGGGGAGAGCAGTTCTTC
CSTMGLASEWGEQFF
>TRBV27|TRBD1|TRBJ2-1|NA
TGTGCCACCACTGGACAGGCCTGGGATGAGCAGTTCTTC
CATTGQAWDEQFF
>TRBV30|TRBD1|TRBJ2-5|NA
TGTGCCTGGGGCTCAGGGGGAGAGACCCAGTACTTC
CAWGSGGETQYF
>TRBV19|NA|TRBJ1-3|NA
TGTGCCAGTAGCCTTGGGTTAGGGACTTCTGGAAACACCATATATTTT
CASSLGLGTSGNTIYF
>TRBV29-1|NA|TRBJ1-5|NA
TGCAGCGAACGACAGTACAATCAGCCCCAGCATTTT
CSERQYNQPQHF
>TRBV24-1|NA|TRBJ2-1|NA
TGTGCCACCAGTGATTCCGGGGGAGGAGGATACAATGAGCAGTTCTTC
CATSDSGGGGYNEQFF
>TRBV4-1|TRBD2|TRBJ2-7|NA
TGCGCCAGCAGCCAAAATAGCGGGAGTAGCTCCTACGAGCAGTACTTC
CASSQNSGSSSYEQYF
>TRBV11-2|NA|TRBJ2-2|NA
TGTGCCAGCAGCTCGAGGAACACCGGGGAGCTGTTTTTT
CASSSRNTGELFF
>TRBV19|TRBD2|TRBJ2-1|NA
TGTGCCAGTAGTATAGACAGCCTAGCGGGACGAGTTGAGCAGTTCTTC
CASSIDSLAGRVEQFF
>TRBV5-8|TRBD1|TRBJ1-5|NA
TGTGCCAGCAGCTTGGAGGACAGGGGGAGCCAGCCCCAGCATTTT
CASSLEDRGSQPQHF
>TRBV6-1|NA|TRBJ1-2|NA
TGTGCCAGCAGTGACCTTTATGAGGGCTACACCTTC
CASSDLYEGYTF
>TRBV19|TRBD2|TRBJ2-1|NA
TGTGCCAGTAGTATAACTAGCGGGAGGGCCTACAATGAGCAGTTCTTC
CASSITSGRAYNEQFF
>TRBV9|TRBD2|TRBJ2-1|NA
TGTGCCAGCAGCGTAGAGGGTCCCGGGACTATCGTAATCGATGAGCAGTTCTTC
CASSVEGPGTIVIDEQFF
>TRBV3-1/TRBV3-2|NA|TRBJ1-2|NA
TGTGCCAGCAGCCAAGAAAACACCTATGGCTACACCTTC
CASSQENTYGYTF
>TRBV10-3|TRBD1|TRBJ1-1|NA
TGTGCCACCGAGGGACAGGGTCGCACTGAAGCTTTCTTT
CATEGQGRTEAFF
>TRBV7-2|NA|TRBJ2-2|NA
TGTGCCAGCAGCTTATCTACTGCGAACACCGGGGAGCTGTTTTTT
CASSLSTANTGELFF
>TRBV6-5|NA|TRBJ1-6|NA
TGTGCCAGCAGTTACTTGGGGGGACTTTCACCCCTCCACTTT
CASSYLGGLSPLHF
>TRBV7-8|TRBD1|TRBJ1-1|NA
TGTGCCAGCAGCCGGGACAGGGGGAGAGGTCGCACTGAAGCTTTCTTT
CASSRDRGRGRTEAFF
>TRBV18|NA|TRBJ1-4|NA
TGTGCCAGCTCACCTCAGGGCAGCGACCTACGGCGACTGTTTTTT
CASSPQGSDLRRLFF
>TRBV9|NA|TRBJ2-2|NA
TGTGCCAGCAGCGGGACTATCAACACCGGGGAGCTGTTTTTT
CASSGTINTGELFF